This T cell receptor (beta chain) was sequenced for a study of identical twins. Comment on this clonotype: The antigen is not known.

Study results and limitations: Cross-sectional statistics underpinned the conclusions; the same donors were not followed. Insertions were reduced in abundant cord blood beta clonotypes but not in memory repertoires.

Each donor was a healthy Caucasian. CDR3 length equals 14 residues. The V gene end was trimmed by 6 bases and the J gene end by 9 bases; junction bases not matched to a gene: 12. From the 5' RACE reads, TCRdb called clonotypes with MiXCR, one entry per CDR3 protein. The sample carries 1.5 million to 2 million distinct CDR3 sequences, 32% recorded once. Sequences were obtained from cord blood. The source of this sequence is a newborn girl in good health. The rearrangement uses TRBV12-3 or TRBV12-4 and TRBJ2-7; 9 bases map to TRBD1. The CDR3 bases are TGTGCCAGCAGCTGGCCCGGGACAGGGCGGGGGCAGTACTTC. This translates into CASSWPGTGRGQYF.